The clone carrying this T cell receptor (beta chain) has ten or more counts. Described time point: sample taken at primary tumor resection. Whole RNA came from tumor, nontumor lung or frozen PBMC and was sequenced without being sorted. The approximately 77 donors had untreated early-stage non-small cell lung cancer. This record belongs to a study of spatial heterogeneity in lung cancer. The library protocol tagged each TCR cDNA with a unique molecular identifier. One entry per CDR3 protein results from TCRdb running MiXCR on the 5' RACE reads. This sample has about 38,000 distinct CDR3 sequences, with around 7% found just once. The CDR3 contains 16 residues. V gave up 3 bases and J gave up 4 bases; unmatched junction bases: 11. CDR1 and CDR2 from the germline V gene are DFQATT and SNEGSKA (reference sequence).

The sequenced sample was PBMCs, obtained at surgery. This receptor was taken from a male donor with early-stage non-small cell lung cancer. The chain is built from TRBV20-1 and TRBJ2-2, with TRBD2 matching over 7 bases. The CDR3 nucleotides read TGCAGTGCTAGCCCCGGCGGGAGTAGGGGCACCGGGGAGCTGTTTTTT. This codes for CSASPGGSRGTGELFF.